Included here is one T cell receptor beta chain sequence, with context. This record belongs to a study of blood T cell repertoires in COVID-19. Across the whole study: In each case, the material was cDNA or gDNA derived from T cells, B-cell-depleted T cells, or PBMCs.

The assay was immunoSEQ multiplex PCR, and TCRdb's table has in-frame clones only and misses some. This sample has some 320,000 clones, with roughly nine tenths found just once. Germline CDR1 and CDR2: GTSNPN and SVGIG (reference sequence). The V segment lost 5 bases and the J segment 9 bases; nucleotides outside the gene matches: 13. This CDR3 comprises 15 residues. The TCR originated in a woman between 45 and 65 years old who had been exposed to COVID-19. This chain joins TRBV30 and TRBJ1-6; TRBD1 matches 7 bases. The sample taken for sequencing was PBMCs or T cells enriched from blood (not recorded which). In DNA form, the CDR3 reads TGTGCCTGGTCGTCTCGGCAGGGGGGTAGTTCACCCCTCCACTTT. Translation: CAWSSRQGGSSPLHF.